Sequencing of this T cell receptor (beta chain) was carried out in a study of Ad26.COV2.S vaccination and SARS-CoV-2 variants (dated by TCRdb to the early 2020s). For context, the study as a whole: Vaccine-arm donors were drawn from COV1001, a multicentre, randomized, double-blind, placebo-controlled phase I-IIa trial of Ad26.COV2.S in healthy adults. Blinding of investigators to trial group allocation was maintained during experiments and outcome assessment. A total of approximately 30 samples were included in the TCR-sequenced set, comprising around 20 Ad26.COV2.S vaccine recipients, 5 placebo recipients and 8 SARS-CoV-2 convalescent individuals. Sequencing of the TCRbeta repertoire served to evaluate the specificity and breadth of SARS-CoV-2-reactive T cell receptors following Ad26.COV2.S vaccination. Ad26.COV2.S was administered intramuscularly at 5 x 10^10 or 1 x 10^11 viral particles, either as a single shot or as two shots given 56 days apart. Trial participants were randomized into five groups of five: low-dose or high-dose Ad26.COV2.S given once or twice, or placebo on both occasions.

Of note for this clone: Its antigen has not been determined. The input lacks base qualities; no much larger clone sits a single base away.

The immunoSEQ Assay was the method used to sequence TCRbeta CDR3 regions. After extraction, genomic DNA underwent amplification by bias-controlled multiplex PCR, followed by high-throughput sequencing. For the original study's pipeline: Collapsing and filtering of sequences were performed to quantify the absolute abundance of each unique TCRbeta CDR3 region. T cell fraction was estimated by normalizing TCRbeta template counts to usable DNA, which was measured by amplifying reference genes present in all nucleated cells. Repertoire TCRs were annotated as SARS-CoV-2-specific when V gene, CDR3 amino acid sequence and J gene were exactly matched to a known reactive TCR set. The reference SARS-CoV-2 TCR set came from MIRA and was filtered for enrichment in COVID-19-positive ImmuneCODE repertoires, removing public or cross-reactive TCRs. Based on the MIRA antigens, annotated TCRs were further analysed at the level of specific ORF or position within ORF. Breadth was defined as the number of annotated unique rearrangements divided by the total number of unique productive rearrangements, and depth was defined as the summed frequency of the annotated unique rearrangements. Two-sided Wilcoxon rank-sum tests were used to compare TCR breadth between groups. In TCRdb, the immuneACCESS table is reduced to in-frame sequences with V and J assigned. These tables do not hold every clone; where another copy was compared, an unresolved V gene accounts for under half, and the others remain unexplained. Clone size and the V and J calls come from that table; the DNA yielded D and trimming. The sample has fewer than 900,000 clones on record, around 89% of them singletons. The top ten clonotypes cover about 1.5% of the sample.

CDR1 SNHLY and CDR2 FYNNEI were looked up in the germline V gene. The cysteine opens and the phenylalanine closes a CDR3 of 15 amino acids. Only the CDR3 part of the read is kept: 45 bases, read in frame from the first base. V and J are truncated by 4 bases and 5 bases respectively, leaving an intervening sequence of 17 bases. Per the publication, the treatment or condition label means: 15 to 20 received Ad26.COV2.S at low or high dose, single or two shots; about 5 received placebo; per-sample allocation not given. Repertoires of vaccine and placebo recipients were sequenced from samples taken on day 63 after the first injection. In Cohort 1b, 25 adults aged 18-55 years were enrolled at a single site in Boston, USA, between 29 July and 7 August 2020. Ad26.COV2.S was a replication-incompetent adenovirus type 26 vector expressing a prefusion-stabilized SARS-CoV-2 spike protein from the original Wuhan strain.

Results the study describes overall, beyond this receptor: The authors noted that the TCR breadth and depth analyses may have underestimated total T cell responses. After vaccination, spike-specific CD8+ and CD4+ T cell responses were reported to show substantial breadth. Comparable non-spike TCR breadth was observed between vaccine and placebo recipients, consistent with only spike being contained in the vaccine. The study was not powered for comparison of responses between vaccine doses or regimens. Higher spike-specific TCR breadth was observed in Ad26.COV2.S recipients than in placebo recipients (P = 0.0014).

The rearrangement joined TRBV2 to TRBJ2-5, with the D gene too uncertain to name. The TCR comes from a person between 18 and 59 years old who received the Ad26.COV2.S COVID-19 vaccine or a placebo. Material: peripheral blood, obtained in a trial of Ad26.COV2.S vaccine versus placebo. The CDR3 is CASSGSPNSLETQYF. The bases are TGTGCCAGCAGTGGTAGTCCAAATAGCCTCGAGACCCAGTACTTC.